This passage covers 23 T cell receptor beta chains from one sample sequenced in a study of blood T cell repertoires in COVID-19. The protocol was immunoSEQ multiplex PCR, while the TCRdb copy is restricted to in-frame clones and leaves out a portion. The repertoire consists of some 100,000 clones, with roughly 87% occurring once and the leading ten covering approximately 7.3%. Specimen: peripheral blood. The receptors were sampled from a young man in a cohort sampled during active COVID-19.

This clone was counted between two and nine times. V usage is TRBV30 and J usage is TRBJ1-2; 7 bases align to TRBD1. This CDR3 region has 14 residues. Germline V gene lookup returns CDR1 GTSNPN and CDR2 SVGIG (reference sequence). Trimming took 2 bases from V and 5 from J; bases not matched to a gene: 8. DNA for the CDR3: TGTGCCTGGAGTACCCCAGGGGGGATATATGGCTACACCTTC. Its protein is CAWSTPGGIYGYTF.

This chain uses TRBV29-1 with TRBJ2-7; maybe TRBD2 (6 bases). The ends were cut back, 6 bases at V and 3 bases at J, with 18 bases in the middle. The CDR3 sequence is 14 residues long. Germline V lookup: CDR1 SQVTM, CDR2 ANQGSEA. The CDR3 region is CSVLQVGGSYEQYF. The CDR3 coding sequence is TGCAGCGTACTCCAGGTCGGGGGTAGCTACGAGCAGTACTTC.

The chain combines TRBV2 with TRBJ2-6; TRBD1 matches 7 bases. Germline V CDR1 and CDR2: SNHLY, FYNNEI. V lost 4 bases, J lost 4 bases, and 7 bases stayed unmatched. There are 16 residues in the CDR3. This chain's CDR3 is CASSVGRGRGANVLTF. For the CDR3, the DNA is TGTGCCAGCAGTGTGGGAAGGGGGCGAGGGGCCAACGTCCTGACTTTC.

This chain connects TRBV11-2 to TRBJ2-1; 11 bases are shared with TRBD2. J gave up 10 bases and V 4 bases, and 12 bases lay outside the gene matches. CDR3 length: 16 residues. Germline V CDR1 and CDR2: SGHAT, FQNNGV. This chain's CDR3 is CASSYLAGGLALEQFF. DNA for the CDR3: TGTGCCAGCAGCTACCTAGCGGGGGGCCTAGCATTGGAGCAGTTCTTC.

V gene TRBV7-9 combines with J gene TRBJ2-6; D is uncertain. Trimming stripped 7 bases from V and 4 bases from J, with 8 bases between. This CDR3 has 13 residues. Germline values: CDR1 SEHNR, CDR2 FQNEAQ (reference sequence). CDR3 sequence reads: CASTLSGANVLTF. The CDR3 DNA reads TGTGCCAGCACCCTTTCCGGGGCCAACGTCCTGACTTTC. The full variable domain, with the rest looked up from reference TRBV7-9 and TRBJ2-6, is DTGVSQNPRHKITKRGQNVTFRCDPISEHNRLYWYRQTLGQGPEFLTYFQNEAQLEKSRLLSDRFSAERPKGSFSTLEIQRTEQGDSAMYLCASTLSGANVLTFGAGSRLTVL.

CDR3 residues: CASSIPGNTEAFF. CDR3 sequence (DNA): TGTGCCAGTAGTATTCCGGGGAACACTGAAGCTTTCTTT. V usage is TRBV19 and J usage is TRBJ1-1, with D unresolved. Trimming removed 3 bases at V and 1 base at J, with 6 bases between. From germline, CDR1 is LNHDA and CDR2 SQIVND (reference sequence). The CDR3 extends over 13 amino acids.

The CDR3 region is CASSLGSRLEQYF. CDR3 DNA sequence: TGCGCCAGCAGCTTGGGGAGTCGGCTCGAGCAGTACTTC. The chain combines TRBV5-1 with TRBJ2-7; D is ambiguous. In germline, CDR1 is SGHRS, CDR2 YFSETQ. Trimming shortened V by 0 bases and J by 6 bases, and 10 bases separated the two germline ends. CDR3 length: 13 amino acids. Looking up the rest from reference TRBV5-1 and TRBJ2-7 gives the full variable domain: KAGVTQTPRYLIKTRGQQVTLSCSPISGHRSVSWYQQTPGQGLQFLFEYFSETQRNKGNFPGRFSGRQFSNSRSEMNVSTLELGDSALYLCASSLGSRLEQYFGPGTRLTVT.

V usage is TRBV5-1 and J usage is TRBJ2-5; TRBD2 might be the D (5 bases). This CDR3 is built from 14 residues. The germline V gene encodes CDR1 SGHRS and CDR2 YFSETQ. Trimming left V 5 bases short and J 4 bases short, with 15 bases between. As DNA, the CDR3 is TGCGCCAGCAGACCAGCGGTGTTTGGAGAGACCCAGTACTTC. Translating gives CASRPAVFGETQYF.

This rearrangement joins TRBV12-3 or TRBV12-4 to TRBJ1-1, with a possible D match to TRBD1 (5 bases). This CDR3 has 13 residues. The ends were cut back, 7 bases at V and 1 base at J, with 10 bases in the middle. CDR3 residues: CASTIDRNTEAFF. The CDR3 nucleotides are TGTGCCAGCACCATTGACAGGAACACTGAAGCTTTCTTT.

The chain uses TRBV6-2 or TRBV6-3 and TRBJ1-1; 9 nucleotides align to TRBD1. CDR1 is MNHEY, CDR2 SVGEGT, per germline. The CDR3 is 16 amino acids. The V gene end was trimmed by 3 bases and the J gene end by 4 bases; junction bases not matched to a gene: 9. CDR3 nucleotide sequence: TGTGCCAGCAGTTATAGAGAACAGGGGGCAGGCACTGAAGCTTTCTTT. As protein: CASSYREQGAGTEAFF.

The CDR3 loop is CSVSGDRAGELFF. Here the CDR3 DNA reads TGCAGCGTATCAGGGGATCGGGCCGGGGAGCTGTTTTTT. The V call is TRBV29-1, the J call TRBJ2-2; tentative D call: TRBD1 (6 bases). This CDR3 has 13 residues. CDR1 is SQVTM, CDR2 ANQGSEA, per germline. Trimming stripped 6 bases from V and 6 bases from J, with 14 bases between.

The J gene is TRBJ1-6, the V gene TRBV2; a possible D gene is TRBD1 (5 bases). The germline CDR1 and CDR2 sequences are SNHLY and FYNNEI. The V end was cut by 7 bases, the J end by 10 bases, with 17 bases between. The CDR3 spans 14 residues. This CDR3 is CASNAGGENSPLHF. As DNA, the CDR3 is TGTGCCAGCAATGCCGGGGGGGAGAACTCACCCCTCCACTTT.

The count of this clone is one. V usage is TRBV20-1 and J usage is TRBJ1-4; D remains ambiguous. Germline V gene data show CDR1 as DFQATT and CDR2 as SNEGSKA (reference sequence). The CDR3 covers 10 residues. Trimming removed 6 bases from V and 4 bases from J, with 3 bases in between. The CDR3 DNA follows: TGCAGTGCCTATAATGAAAAACTGTTTTTT. Its protein product is CSAYNEKLFF.

This sequence joins TRBV19 and TRBJ1-4, with unresolved D. Germline CDR1 and CDR2: LNHDA and SQIVND (reference sequence). The CDR3 extends over 13 amino acids. V was clipped by 5 bases and J by 5 bases, with 9 bases between them. CDR3 coding DNA: TGTGCCAGTAGTGCCCAGAGGAATGAAAAACTGTTTTTT. This gives the protein CASSAQRNEKLFF.

The CDR3 is CASSLGQGAFNEQFF. As DNA, the CDR3 is TGCGCCAGCAGCTTGGGTCAGGGGGCTTTCAATGAGCAGTTCTTC. The rearrangement joins TRBV5-1 to TRBJ2-1; 8 positions match TRBD1. The ends lost 0 bases at V and 6 bases at J; junction bases unmatched: 5. Germline loops: CDR1 SGHRS, CDR2 YFSETQ. This CDR3 spans 15 amino acids.

This clone has only one observation. V usage is TRBV6-1 and J usage is TRBJ1-4; D perhaps matches TRBD1 (5 bases). This CDR3 has 18 amino acids. Germline CDR1 is MNHNS and CDR2 is SASEGT. The ends were cut back, 2 bases at V and 0 bases at J, with 16 bases in the middle. The CDR3 loop reads CASSEMQGASATNEKLFF. In DNA, the CDR3 is TGTGCCAGCAGTGAAATGCAGGGCGCATCTGCAACTAATGAAAAACTGTTTTTT.

This clone has only a few counts. The V gene is TRBV7-8, the J gene TRBJ2-7, with 8 bases fitting TRBD2. The CDR3 loop spans 15 amino acids. Germline CDR1 and CDR2: SGHVS and FQNEAQ. V gave up 4 bases and J gave up 0 bases; unmatched junction bases: 5. The CDR3 DNA is TGTGCCAGCAGCTCAACGGGGGGGAGCTCCTACGAGCAGTACTTC. Protein: CASSSTGGSSYEQYF.

In regard to this clone: Additional DNA sequences in this sample encode the identical CDR3. This chain connects TRBV30 to TRBJ1-1; TRBD1 might be the D (5 bases). V was cut by 1 base and J by 2 bases, with 11 bases left in between. Germline CDR1 reads GTSNPN; CDR2 reads SVGIG (reference sequence). The CDR3 extends over 14 amino acids. As DNA, the CDR3 is TGTGCCTGGAGTGGGGTACAGGTAAACACTGAAGCTTTCTTT. Residues: CAWSGVQVNTEAFF.

The rearrangement uses TRBV18 and TRBJ1-6, with D uncertain. The germline gives CDR1 KGHSH, CDR2 LQKENI. V gave up 6 bases and J gave up 6 bases, with 18 bases separating them. The CDR3 consists of 16 residues. The CDR3 DNA follows: TGTGCCAGCTCCCCCGGAACCGGGAGATTTAATTCACCCCTCCACTTT. Residues: CASSPGTGRFNSPLHF.

The chain combines TRBV19 with TRBJ1-5, with a possible D match to TRBD1 (6 bases). Trimming shortened V by 4 bases and J by 0 bases, and 13 bases separated the two germline ends. Germline values: CDR1 LNHDA, CDR2 SQIVND (reference sequence). This CDR3 spans 16 amino acids. The CDR3 bases are TGTGCCAGTAGTACCCACAGGGACGATAGCAATCAGCCCCAGCATTTT. Amino acids: CASSTHRDDSNQPQHF. Variable domain in full (rest from reference TRBV19 and TRBJ1-5): DGGITQSPKYLFRKEGQNVTLSCEQNLNHDAMYWYRQDPGQGLRLIYYSQIVNDFQKGDIAEGYSVSREKKESFPLTVTSAQKNPTAFYLCASSTHRDDSNQPQHFGDGTRLSIL.

The CDR3 protein is CASSGLTTNEKLFF. As DNA, the CDR3 is TGTGCCTCGTCTGGGCTCACAACTAATGAAAAACTGTTTTTT. V and J are TRBV19 and TRBJ1-4; D not certain. V lost 11 bases and J lost 0, with 13 bases in between. CDR1 LNHDA and CDR2 SQIVND come from the germline V gene (reference sequence). The CDR3 extends over 14 amino acids.

This rearrangement joins TRBV19 to TRBJ1-5; D is ambiguous. Germline CDR1 is LNHDA and CDR2 is SQIVND (reference sequence). The CDR3 extends over 14 amino acids. V dropped 7 bases and J dropped 4 bases, with 14 bases sitting between them. CDR3 residues: CASTPRGLNQPQHF. CDR3 DNA sequence: TGTGCCAGTACCCCCCGAGGGCTTAATCAGCCCCAGCATTTT.

The rearrangement links TRBV5-6 to TRBJ2-7; 9 bases are shared with TRBD1. This CDR3 is 16 amino acids long. The germline gives CDR1 SGHDT, CDR2 YYEEEE. V lost 3 bases and J lost 3; bases outside the gene matches: 10. CDR3 in amino acids: CASSSDRGAPYYEQYF. DNA for the CDR3: TGTGCCAGCAGCTCCGACAGGGGGGCCCCTTACTACGAGCAGTACTTC.